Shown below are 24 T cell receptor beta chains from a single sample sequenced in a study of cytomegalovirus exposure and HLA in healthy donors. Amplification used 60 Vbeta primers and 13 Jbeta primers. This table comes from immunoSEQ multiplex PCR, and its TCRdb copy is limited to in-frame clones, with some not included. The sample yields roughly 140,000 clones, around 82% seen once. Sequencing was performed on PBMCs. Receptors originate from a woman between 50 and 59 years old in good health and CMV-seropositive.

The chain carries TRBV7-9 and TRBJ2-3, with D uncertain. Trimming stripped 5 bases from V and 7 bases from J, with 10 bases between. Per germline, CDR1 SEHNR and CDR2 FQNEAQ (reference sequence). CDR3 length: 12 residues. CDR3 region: CASSPADYTQYF. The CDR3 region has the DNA TGTGCCAGCAGCCCCGCGGATTATACGCAGTATTTT.

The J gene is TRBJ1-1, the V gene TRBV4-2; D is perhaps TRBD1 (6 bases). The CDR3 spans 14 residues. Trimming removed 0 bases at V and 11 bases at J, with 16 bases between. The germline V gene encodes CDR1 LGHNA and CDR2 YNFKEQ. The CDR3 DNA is TGTGCCAGCAGCCAAGAAGGGGGACACTTCGGGGCTTTCTTT. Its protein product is CASSQEGGHFGAFF.

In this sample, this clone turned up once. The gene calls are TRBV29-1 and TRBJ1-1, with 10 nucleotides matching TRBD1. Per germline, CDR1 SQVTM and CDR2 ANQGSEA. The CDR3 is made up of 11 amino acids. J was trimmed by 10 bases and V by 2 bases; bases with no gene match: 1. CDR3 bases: TGCAGCGTTGAATGGACAGGGGGAGCTTTCTTT. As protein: CSVEWTGGAFF.

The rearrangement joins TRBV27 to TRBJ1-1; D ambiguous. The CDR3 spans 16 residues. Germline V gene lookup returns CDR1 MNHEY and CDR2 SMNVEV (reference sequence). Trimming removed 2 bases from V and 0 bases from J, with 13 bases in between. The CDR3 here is CASSLGQTYLNTEAFF. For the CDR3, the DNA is TGTGCCAGCAGTTTAGGGCAGACCTATTTGAACACTGAAGCTTTCTTT.

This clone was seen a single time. The CDR3, as DNA: TGTGCCAGTAGTATCTCGGCGGGGGGCTCAGCCGGGGACAATGAGCAGTTCTTC. Translated: CASSISAGGSAGDNEQFF. The chain links TRBV19 to TRBJ2-1; TRBD2 aligns across 8 bases. CDR3 size: 18 residues. The germline V gene encodes CDR1 LNHDA and CDR2 SQIVND (reference sequence). J gave up 5 bases and V 3 bases, and 15 bases lay outside the gene matches.

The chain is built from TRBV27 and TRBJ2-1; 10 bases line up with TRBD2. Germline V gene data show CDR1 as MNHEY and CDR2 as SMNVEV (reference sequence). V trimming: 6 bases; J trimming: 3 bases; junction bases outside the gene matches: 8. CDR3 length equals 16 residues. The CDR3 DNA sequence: TGTGCCAGCAGCCTCAATAGCGGGGGGAACTACAATGAGCAGTTCTTC. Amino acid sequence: CASSLNSGGNYNEQFF.

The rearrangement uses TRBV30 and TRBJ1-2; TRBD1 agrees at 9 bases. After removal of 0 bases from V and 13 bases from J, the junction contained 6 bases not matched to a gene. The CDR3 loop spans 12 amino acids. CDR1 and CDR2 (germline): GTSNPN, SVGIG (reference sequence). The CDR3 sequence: CAWSVGTGRRTF. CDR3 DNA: TGTGCCTGGAGTGTAGGGACAGGGAGACGCACCTTC.

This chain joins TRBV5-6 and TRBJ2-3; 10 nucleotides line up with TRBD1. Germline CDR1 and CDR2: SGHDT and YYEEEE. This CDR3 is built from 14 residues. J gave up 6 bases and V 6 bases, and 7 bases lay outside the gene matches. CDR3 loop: CASNRDRGGDTQYF. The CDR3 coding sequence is TGTGCCAGCAATAGGGACAGGGGAGGGGATACGCAGTATTTT.

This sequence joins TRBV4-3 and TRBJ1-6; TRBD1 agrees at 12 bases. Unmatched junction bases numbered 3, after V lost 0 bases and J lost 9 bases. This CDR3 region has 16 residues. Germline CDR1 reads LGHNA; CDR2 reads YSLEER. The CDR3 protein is CASSQDWDRGRSPLHF. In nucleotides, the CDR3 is TGCGCCAGCAGCCAAGACTGGGACAGGGGGCGTTCACCCCTCCACTTT.

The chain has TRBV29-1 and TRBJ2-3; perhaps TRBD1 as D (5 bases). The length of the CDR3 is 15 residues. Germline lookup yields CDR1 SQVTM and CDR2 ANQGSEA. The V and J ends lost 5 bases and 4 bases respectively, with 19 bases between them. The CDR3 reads CSVIFRTSRPDTQYF. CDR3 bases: TGCAGCGTTATTTTCAGGACAAGCCGGCCAGATACGCAGTATTTT.

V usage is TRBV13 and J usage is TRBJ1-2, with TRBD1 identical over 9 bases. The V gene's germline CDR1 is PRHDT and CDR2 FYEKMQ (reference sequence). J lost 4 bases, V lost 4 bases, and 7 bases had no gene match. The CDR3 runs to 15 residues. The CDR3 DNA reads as TGTGCCAGCAGCTCGTGGACAGGGGCAAGCTATGGCTACACCTTC. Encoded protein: CASSSWTGASYGYTF.

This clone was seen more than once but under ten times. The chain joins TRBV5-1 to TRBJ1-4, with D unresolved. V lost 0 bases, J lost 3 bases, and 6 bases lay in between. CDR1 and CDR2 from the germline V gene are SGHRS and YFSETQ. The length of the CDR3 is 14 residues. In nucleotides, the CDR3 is TGCGCCAGCAGCTTGGGCGGGGCTAATGAAAAACTGTTTTTT. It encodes CASSLGGANEKLFF.

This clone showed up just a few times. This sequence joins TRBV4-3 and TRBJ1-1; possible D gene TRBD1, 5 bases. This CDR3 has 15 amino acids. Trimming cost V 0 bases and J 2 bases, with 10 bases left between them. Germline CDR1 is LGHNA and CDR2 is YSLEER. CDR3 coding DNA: TGCGCCAGCAGCCAAGATCGGGGGTCTAACACTGAAGCTTTCTTT. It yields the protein CASSQDRGSNTEAFF.

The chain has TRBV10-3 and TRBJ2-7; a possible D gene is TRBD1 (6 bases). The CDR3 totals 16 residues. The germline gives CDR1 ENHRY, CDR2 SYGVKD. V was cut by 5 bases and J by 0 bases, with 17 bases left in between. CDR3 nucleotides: TGTGCCATCAGTAGGCCCCCTGGGGACACCTCCTACGAGCAGTACTTC. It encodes CAISRPPGDTSYEQYF.

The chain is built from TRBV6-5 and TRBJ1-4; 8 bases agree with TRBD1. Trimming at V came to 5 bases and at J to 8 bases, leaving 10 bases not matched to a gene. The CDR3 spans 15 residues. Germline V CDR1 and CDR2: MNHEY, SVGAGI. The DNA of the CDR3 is TGTGCCAGCAGTGGGACAGGAGGACTAAGAGAAAAACTGTTTTTT. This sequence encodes CASSGTGGLREKLFF.

The CDR3: CASSGYSFSEQYF. The CDR3 DNA sequence: TGTGCCAGCAGCGGGTACTCCTTCAGCGAGCAGTACTTC. The V call is TRBV25-1, the J call TRBJ2-7; D call uncertain. Germline CDR1 reads MGHDK; CDR2 reads SYGVNS. This CDR3 contains 13 residues. The V and J ends lost 6 bases and 6 bases respectively, with 15 bases between them.

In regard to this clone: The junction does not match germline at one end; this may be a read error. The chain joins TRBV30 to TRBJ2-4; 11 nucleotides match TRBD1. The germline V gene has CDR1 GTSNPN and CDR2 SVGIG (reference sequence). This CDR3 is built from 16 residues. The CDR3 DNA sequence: TGTGCCTGGAGCCTTTCGGACAGGGGGCTTTTAAACCTTCAGTACTTC. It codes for CAWSLSDRGLLNLQYF.

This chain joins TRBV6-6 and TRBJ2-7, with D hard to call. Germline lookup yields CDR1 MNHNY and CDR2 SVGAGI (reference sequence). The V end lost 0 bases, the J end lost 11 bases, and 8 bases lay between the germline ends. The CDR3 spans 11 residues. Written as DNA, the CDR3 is TGTGCCAGCAGTTACTCGAAACATGAGTACTTC. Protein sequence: CASSYSKHEYF.

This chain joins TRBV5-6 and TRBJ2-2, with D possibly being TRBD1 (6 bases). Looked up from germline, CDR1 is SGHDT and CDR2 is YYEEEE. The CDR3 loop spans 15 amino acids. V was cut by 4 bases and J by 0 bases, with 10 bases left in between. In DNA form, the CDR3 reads TGTGCCAGCAGCCGGGACACCTCGAACACCGGGGAGCTGTTTTTT. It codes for CASSRDTSNTGELFF.

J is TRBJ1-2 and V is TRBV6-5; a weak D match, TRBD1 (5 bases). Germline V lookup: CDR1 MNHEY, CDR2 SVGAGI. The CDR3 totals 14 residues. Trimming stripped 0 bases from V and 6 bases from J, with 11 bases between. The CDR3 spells CASSYSKDRNGYTF. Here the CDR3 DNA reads TGTGCCAGCAGTTACTCGAAAGACAGAAATGGCTACACCTTC.

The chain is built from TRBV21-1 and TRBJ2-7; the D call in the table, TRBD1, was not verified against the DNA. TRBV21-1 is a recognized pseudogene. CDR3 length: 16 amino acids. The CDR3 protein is CASSEETGLNSYEQYF. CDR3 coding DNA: TGTGCCAGCAGCGAAGAGACAGGGTTAAACTCCTACGAGCAGTACTTC.

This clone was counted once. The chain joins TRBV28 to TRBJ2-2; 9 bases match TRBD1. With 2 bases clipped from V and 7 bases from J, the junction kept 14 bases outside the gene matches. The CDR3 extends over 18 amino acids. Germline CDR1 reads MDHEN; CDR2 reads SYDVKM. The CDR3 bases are TGTGCCAGCAGTTTAGCCCCCGAAGGACAGGGGTTTATCGGGGAGCTGTTTTTT. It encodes CASSLAPEGQGFIGELFF.

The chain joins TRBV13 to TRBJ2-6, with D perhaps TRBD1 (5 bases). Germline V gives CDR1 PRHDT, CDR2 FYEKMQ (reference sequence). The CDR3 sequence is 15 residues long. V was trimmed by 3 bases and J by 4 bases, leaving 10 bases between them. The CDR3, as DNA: TGTGCCAGCAGCTTGGCCTCAGGGGGGGCCAACGTCCTGACTTTC. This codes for CASSLASGGANVLTF.

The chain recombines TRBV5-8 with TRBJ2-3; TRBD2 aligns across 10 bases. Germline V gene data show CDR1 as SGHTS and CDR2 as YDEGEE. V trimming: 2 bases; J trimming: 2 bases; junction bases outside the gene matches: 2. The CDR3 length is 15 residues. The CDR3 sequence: CASSLGLADTDTQYF. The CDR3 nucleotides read TGTGCCAGCAGCTTAGGACTAGCGGACACAGATACGCAGTATTTT.